The 9 T cell receptor beta chains given below trace back to one sample, sequenced in a study of PD-L1 blockade in urothelial cancer. The table came from immunoSEQ multiplex PCR; TCRdb's copy has only in-frame clones and leaves some out. The top ten hold less than 3.5% of the sample, which has about 73,000 clones, approximately 88% seen once. This specimen consisted of PBMCs, obtained around atezolizumab (anti-PD-L1) treatment. The receptors come from a man in his 60s with urothelial cancer.

The chain has TRBV19 and TRBJ2-7; possibly TRBD1 for D (5 bases). This CDR3 has 13 amino acids. Trimming removed 3 bases at V and 3 bases at J, with 9 bases between. Germline V gene sequence: CDR1 LNHDA, CDR2 SQIVND (reference sequence). CDR3 sequence (DNA): TGTGCCAGTAGTATCGGCAGGGTCTACGAGCAGTACTTC. Its protein is CASSIGRVYEQYF. Full variable domain (outside the CDR3, taken from reference TRBV19 and TRBJ2-7): DGGITQSPKYLFRKEGQNVTLSCEQNLNHDAMYWYRQDPGQGLRLIYYSQIVNDFQKGDIAEGYSVSREKKESFPLTVTSAQKNPTAFYLCASSIGRVYEQYFGPGTRLTVT.

The rearrangement links TRBV4-3 to TRBJ2-1; TRBD2 might be the D (6 bases). The V gene's germline CDR1 is LGHNA and CDR2 YSLEER. Trimming pared 2 bases from V and 3 bases from J, leaving 14 bases between. CDR3 length: 16 amino acids. Written as DNA, the CDR3 is TGCGCCAGCAGCCAAACTTGGGGGGAGTACTACAATGAGCAGTTCTTC. Residues: CASSQTWGEYYNEQFF.

This chain links TRBV7-3 with TRBJ2-1, with TRBD2 matching over 15 bases. The junction had 11 bases not matched to a gene; V was cut back by 5 bases and J by 6 bases. CDR3 length equals 18 residues. From germline, CDR1 is SGHTA and CDR2 FQGTGA. CDR3 sequence: CASSQEGLAGGYSNEQFF. The CDR3 DNA is TGTGCCAGCAGCCAAGAAGGACTAGCGGGGGGGTATAGCAATGAGCAGTTCTTC.

This chain connects TRBV7-6 to TRBJ2-3; no reliable D call. CDR1 and CDR2 from the germline V gene are SGHVS and FNYEAQ. The V and J ends lost 7 bases and 0 bases respectively, with 14 bases between them. The length of the CDR3 is 15 residues. CDR3 protein: CASKLSTISTDTQYF. The CDR3 coding sequence is TGTGCCAGCAAGTTATCGACAATTAGCACAGATACGCAGTATTTT.

J is TRBJ2-3 and V is TRBV7-8; D ambiguous. Per germline, CDR1 SGHVS and CDR2 FQNEAQ. The CDR3 has 12 residues. V was cut by 3 bases and J by 5 bases, with 6 bases left in between. The DNA for the CDR3 is TGTGCCAGCAGCTTCGCCGGAGATACGCAGTATTTT. Translating gives CASSFAGDTQYF.

This chain connects TRBV14 to TRBJ2-6; D call uncertain. The CDR3 spans 17 residues. Germline loops: CDR1 SGHDN, CDR2 FVKESK. V was pared by 1 base and J by 0 bases, with 10 bases between. The CDR3: CASSQGPFSSGANVLTF. In nucleotides, the CDR3 is TGTGCCAGCAGCCAAGGGCCTTTTTCCTCTGGGGCCAACGTCCTGACTTTC.

The chain combines TRBV19 with TRBJ1-1; the match to TRBD1 covers 8 bases. Losses at the gene ends were 3 bases for V and 5 bases for J; bases not matched to a gene: 2. Germline V gene sequence: CDR1 LNHDA, CDR2 SQIVND (reference sequence). This CDR3 has 13 amino acids. The CDR3: CASSIQGATEAFF. In nucleotides, the CDR3 is TGTGCCAGTAGTATCCAGGGGGCGACTGAAGCTTTCTTT.

J is TRBJ2-6 and V is TRBV6-4; 10 positions agree with TRBD1. Per the germline V gene, CDR1 is MRHNA and CDR2 is SNTAGT. CDR3 length: 16 amino acids. Trimming removed 4 bases from V and 4 bases from J; junction bases left unmatched: 4. The CDR3 DNA reads as TGTGCCAGCAGTGGACAGGGGGCGCGGGGGGCCAACGTCCTGACTTTC. Translated: CASSGQGARGANVLTF.

This clone has a single count. The chain links TRBV7-3 to TRBJ1-6; D gene unclear. The ends were cut back, 0 bases at V and 10 bases at J, with 10 bases in the middle. Germline lookup yields CDR1 SGHTA and CDR2 FQGTGA. The CDR3 length is 14 residues. This CDR3 is CASSLTSGNSPLHF. In DNA form, the CDR3 reads TGTGCCAGCAGCTTAACCAGCGGGAACTCACCCCTCCACTTT.